These 31 T cell receptor beta chains were all obtained from the same sample, sequenced in a study of T cell changes during pregnancy in multiple sclerosis. Repertoires were generated with immunoSEQ multiplex PCR, while TCRdb's copy carries only in-frame clones and drops some. The sample carries 70,000 to 75,000 clones, more than 90% recorded once. The source was peripheral blood, collected in the second trimester of pregnancy. All receptors derive from a female donor in good health, enrolled as a control in a pregnancy study.

The chain is built from TRBV5-1 and TRBJ1-3; TRBD1 matches 7 bases. The CDR3 extends over 18 amino acids. Per germline, CDR1 SGHRS and CDR2 YFSETQ. With 0 bases clipped from V and 4 bases from J, the junction kept 13 bases outside the gene matches. CDR3 protein: CASSLAKIRGQAGNTIYF. CDR3 sequence (DNA): TGCGCCAGCAGCTTGGCCAAGATAAGGGGGCAGGCGGGAAACACCATATATTTT.

The chain joins TRBV9 to TRBJ2-2; D may be TRBD2 (5 bases). Germline CDR1 and CDR2: SGDLS and YYNGEE. This CDR3 spans 13 amino acids. Trimming removed 7 bases at V and 4 bases at J, with 11 bases between. The CDR3 loop reads CASQLGSTGELFF. The CDR3 DNA reads TGTGCCAGCCAGTTGGGGAGCACCGGGGAGCTGTTTTTT.

This chain links TRBV6-5 with TRBJ2-7, with TRBD1 identical over 10 bases. The germline V gene encodes CDR1 MNHEY and CDR2 SVGAGI. V gave up 2 bases and J gave up 2 bases; unmatched junction bases: 3. CDR3 size: 15 residues. CDR3 nucleotide sequence: TGTGCCAGCAGTTACCGGGACAGGGGACCCTACGAGCAGTACTTC. Translated: CASSYRDRGPYEQYF.

The chain combines TRBV28 with TRBJ2-3, with 10 nucleotides matching TRBD1. The CDR3 spans 14 residues. Germline V lookup: CDR1 MDHEN, CDR2 SYDVKM. V shed 6 bases and J 4 bases; nucleotides not matched to a gene: 4. The chain's CDR3 is CASRSTGGADTQYF. CDR3 in DNA: TGTGCCAGCAGGTCGACAGGGGGCGCAGATACGCAGTATTTT.

The rearrangement links TRBV12-5 to TRBJ2-1; 10 bases are shared with TRBD2. After removal of 6 bases from V and 4 bases from J, the junction contained 12 bases not matched to a gene. The CDR3 has 17 amino acids. Germline lookup yields CDR1 LGHNT and CDR2 FRNRAP. CDR3 residues: CASGPDDLAGGYNEQFF. CDR3 coding DNA: TGTGCTAGTGGCCCCGATGATTTAGCGGGGGGTTACAATGAGCAGTTCTTC.

A word on this clone: Germline and junction disagree at one end, which may indicate a read error. The chain is built from TRBV18 and TRBJ1-5; the D is unclear. The CDR3 sequence is 15 residues long. The germline CDR1 and CDR2 sequences are KGHSH and LQKENI. CDR3 region: CASPPQSGDNQPQHF. CDR3 nucleotides: TGTGCCAGCCCACCACAGTCCGGGGACAATCAGCCCCAGCATTTT.

This clone came up once. This rearrangement joins TRBV4-2 to TRBJ2-1; no firm D call. CDR1 and CDR2 from the germline V gene are LGHNA and YNFKEQ. The CDR3 spans 14 residues. Trimming stripped 1 base from V and 12 bases from J, with 16 bases between. CDR3 region: CASSQGAERMRQFF. The CDR3 coding sequence is TGTGCCAGCAGCCAAGGGGCCGAAAGGATGCGGCAGTTCTTC.

The chain recombines TRBV7-2 with TRBJ1-1, with a possible D match to TRBD1 (6 bases). This CDR3 has 17 residues. The V and J ends lost 0 bases and 4 bases respectively, with 18 bases between them. Germline CDR1 and CDR2: SGHTA and FQGNSA. The CDR3 DNA reads TGTGCCAGCAGCTTAGCGGTATTTGTGGGGGCAGGCACTGAAGCTTTCTTT. Protein sequence: CASSLAVFVGAGTEAFF.

The CDR3 nucleotides read TGTGCCAGCACTCGGAAGGGGACAGGGGTCTACGAGCAGTACTTC. Translation gives CASTRKGTGVYEQYF. The chain couples TRBV7-9 to TRBJ2-7; 10 nucleotides line up with TRBD1. V lost 7 bases, J lost 3 bases, and 9 bases stayed unmatched. The CDR3 totals 15 residues. The germline gives CDR1 SEHNR, CDR2 FQNEAQ (reference sequence).

The chain carries TRBV5-4 and TRBJ2-2; 7 bases are a match to TRBD2. Trimming removed 3 bases from V and 4 bases from J; junction bases left unmatched: 15. The CDR3 loop spans 18 amino acids. In germline, CDR1 is SGHNT, CDR2 YYREEE (reference sequence). CDR3 nucleotide sequence: TGTGCCAGCAGCTCCCCCGGTAGTGGCGGGGGAATCACCGGGGAGCTGTTTTTT. Residues: CASSSPGSGGGITGELFF.

The V and J genes are TRBV4-3 and TRBJ2-1; 11 positions match TRBD1. This CDR3 region has 16 residues. V was clipped by 4 bases and J by 5 bases; unmatched bases: 7. Germline CDR1 LGHNA, CDR2 YSLEER. The CDR3 sequence is CASSRRTGGSNNEQFF. In nucleotides, the CDR3 is TGCGCCAGCAGCCGCAGGACAGGGGGCTCAAACAATGAGCAGTTCTTC.

The chain couples TRBV7-2 to TRBJ2-1; TRBD1 is a possible D gene (5 bases). Germline values: CDR1 SGHTA, CDR2 FQGNSA. The germline V and J ends were trimmed by 1 base and 12 bases, with 13 bases remaining between them. CDR3 length: 13 residues. The CDR3 DNA reads as TGTGCCAGCAGCTTAGATTCTGACAGTTCGCAGTTCTTC. This sequence encodes CASSLDSDSSQFF.

CDR3 in amino acids: CASSLVSRRSSGTIYF. CDR3 nucleotide sequence: TGTGCCAGCAGCTTAGTTAGTCGCCGGTCGAGCGGCACCATATATTTT. The J gene is TRBJ1-3, the V gene TRBV7-6; D is unclear. The CDR3 length is 16 residues. V was trimmed by 1 base and J by 9 bases, leaving 19 bases between them. The V gene's germline CDR1 is SGHVS and CDR2 FNYEAQ. The whole variable domain, remainder taken from reference TRBV7-6 and TRBJ1-3, is GAGVSQSPRYKVTKRGQDVALRCDPISGHVSLYWYRQALGQGPEFLTYFNYEAQQDKSGLPNDRFSAERPEGSISTLTIQRTEQRDSAMYRCASSLVSRRSSGTIYFGEGSWLTVV.

V usage is TRBV10-1 and J usage is TRBJ2-1; possibly TRBD2 for D (5 bases). Germline V gene data show CDR1 as WNHNN and CDR2 as SYGVQD (reference sequence). V lost 7 bases to trimming and J lost 4 bases, with 17 bases between them. The length of the CDR3 is 15 residues. The CDR3 is CASKRTAFGYNEQFF. The CDR3 coding sequence is TGCGCCAGCAAGCGGACTGCCTTTGGATACAATGAGCAGTTCTTC.

The V call is TRBV9, the J call TRBJ1-2; 7 bases match TRBD1. The CDR3 has 14 amino acids. V lost 0 bases to trimming and J lost 3 bases; unmatched junction nucleotides: 2. Germline values: CDR1 SGDLS, CDR2 YYNGEE. The CDR3 sequence is CASSVGQGDYGYTF. The DNA of the CDR3 is TGTGCCAGCAGCGTAGGACAGGGAGACTATGGCTACACCTTC.

The V gene is TRBV14, the J gene TRBJ1-5; possibly TRBD1 for D (5 bases). This CDR3 region has 19 residues. Germline V gene sequence: CDR1 SGHDN, CDR2 FVKESK. V lost 0 bases to trimming and J lost 2 bases, with 20 bases between them. The CDR3: CASSQEEAPTGGGNQPQHF. In nucleotides, the CDR3 is TGTGCCAGCAGCCAAGAGGAAGCCCCTACGGGGGGTGGCAATCAGCCCCAGCATTTT.

This chain links TRBV7-9 with TRBJ2-1, with TRBD2 as a possible D gene (6 bases). This CDR3 contains 14 residues. CDR1 is SEHNR, CDR2 FQNEAQ, per germline (reference sequence). V lost 1 base and J 8 bases, leaving 12 bases between the germline ends. The DNA for the CDR3 is TGTGCCAGCAGCTTAGGGCGGGGCGTGTATGAGCAGTTCTTC. Translated: CASSLGRGVYEQFF. Full variable domain (remainder filled in from reference TRBV7-9 and TRBJ2-1): DTGVSQNPRHKITKRGQNVTFRCDPISEHNRLYWYRQTLGQGPEFLTYFQNEAQLEKSRLLSDRFSAERPKGSFSTLEIQRTEQGDSAMYLCASSLGRGVYEQFFGPGTRLTVL.

Here the CDR3 DNA reads TGCGCCAGCAGCCAAGATATGGTAGGGGCCCTGGTGAATTCACCCCTCCACTTT. Translating it yields CASSQDMVGALVNSPLHF. The chain links TRBV4-3 to TRBJ1-6, with D perhaps matching TRBD1 (5 bases). This CDR3 contains 18 residues. The V and J ends lost 0 bases and 7 bases respectively, with 19 bases between them. Per the germline V gene, CDR1 is LGHNA and CDR2 is YSLEER.

The rearrangement joins TRBV28 to TRBJ1-4; 10 positions agree with TRBD1. V shed 6 bases, J shed 8 bases, and the junction held 9 bases outside the gene matches. Germline V gene data show CDR1 as MDHEN and CDR2 as SYDVKM. The CDR3 contains 15 residues. The CDR3 nucleotides read TGTGCCAGCAGCCCAAGGACAGGGGGTCGGGAAAAACTGTTTTTT. It codes for CASSPRTGGREKLFF.

The V gene is TRBV6-5, the J gene TRBJ1-1; D gene unclear. Germline loops: CDR1 MNHEY, CDR2 SVGAGI. V lost 2 bases to trimming and J lost 1 base, with 11 bases between them. This CDR3 region has 15 residues. The CDR3 region has the DNA TGTGCCAGCAGTTACAAGCGGGTTGGGAACACTGAAGCTTTCTTT. This encodes CASSYKRVGNTEAFF.

The CDR3 DNA follows: TGTGCCAGCAGCGAACAGGGCGGACGGTCACCCCTCCACTTT. Translating gives CASSEQGGRSPLHF. The chain recombines TRBV14 with TRBJ1-6, with D possibly matching TRBD1 (6 bases). Germline CDR1 and CDR2: SGHDN and FVKESK. The CDR3 runs 14 residues. V lost 5 bases and J lost 10, with 15 bases in between. Full variable domain (missing parts from reference TRBV14 and TRBJ1-6): EAGVTQFPSHSVIEKGQTVTLRCDPISGHDNLYWYRRVMGKEIKFLLHFVKESKQDESGMPNNRFLAERTGGTYSTLKVQPAELEDSGVYFCASSEQGGRSPLHFGNGTRLTVT.

The chain uses TRBV4-1 and TRBJ1-5; D is unclear. Trimming took 3 bases from V and 1 from J, leaving 4 bases between them. This CDR3 comprises 13 residues. Germline V gene data show CDR1 as MGHRA and CDR2 as YSYEKL. DNA of the CDR3: TGCGCCAGCAGCCAGCGGAGCAATCAGCCCCAGCATTTT. This sequence encodes CASSQRSNQPQHF.

In this sample, this clone turned up once. Germline and junction disagree at one end, which may indicate a read error. The chain has TRBV7-9 and TRBJ1-3; the D is unclear. The CDR3 covers 14 residues. Germline CDR1 SEHNR, CDR2 FQNEAQ (reference sequence). CDR3 coding DNA: TGTGCCAGCAGCGTAGCGGGAGCTGGAAACACCATATATTTT. Protein sequence: CASSVAGAGNTIYF.

The chain carries TRBV5-1 and TRBJ2-3; 8 bases match TRBD1. This CDR3 has 16 residues. V lost 0 bases, J lost 2 bases, and 5 bases stayed unmatched. Germline CDR1 reads SGHRS; CDR2 reads YFSETQ. The CDR3 nucleotides read TGCGCCAGCAGCTTGGCGCAGGGACAGGTCACAGATACGCAGTATTTT. This translates into CASSLAQGQVTDTQYF.

The gene calls are TRBV14 and TRBJ2-3, with D unresolved. V gave up 4 bases and J gave up 5 bases, with 10 bases separating them. The CDR3 runs 13 residues. Germline CDR1 SGHDN, CDR2 FVKESK. The CDR3 reads CASSRYTGDTQYF. CDR3 nucleotides: TGTGCCAGCAGCCGGTATACGGGAGATACGCAGTATTTT.

CDR3 region: CASSYRQGPDTQYF. The DNA for the CDR3 is TGTGCCAGCAGCTATAGACAGGGCCCAGATACGCAGTATTTT. The genes are TRBV7-2 and TRBJ2-3; 7 positions match TRBD1. With 4 bases clipped from V and 4 bases from J, the junction kept 5 bases outside the gene matches. The CDR3 totals 14 residues. The germline CDR1 and CDR2 sequences are SGHTA and FQGNSA.

The rearrangement joins TRBV28 to TRBJ1-2; the D gene is possibly TRBD1 (6 bases). CDR1 and CDR2 (germline): MDHEN, SYDVKM. This CDR3 region has 15 residues. Trimming took 5 bases from V and 3 from J, leaving 16 bases between them. The DNA for the CDR3 is TGTGCCAGCAGTACTCAGGGGACCGTATACTATGGCTACACCTTC. As protein: CASSTQGTVYYGYTF.

The genes are TRBV28 and TRBJ2-2; 7 bases match TRBD1. In germline, CDR1 is MDHEN, CDR2 SYDVKM. The CDR3 length is 14 residues. The V gene end was trimmed by 11 bases and the J gene end by 6 bases; junction bases not matched to a gene: 12. The CDR3 here is CAAGGAGGSGELFF. The DNA of the CDR3 is TGTGCCGCGGGTGGGGCAGGGGGATCCGGGGAGCTGTTTTTT.

The chain combines TRBV7-2 with TRBJ1-1, with D possibly matching TRBD1 (6 bases). In germline, CDR1 is SGHTA, CDR2 FQGNSA. The CDR3 runs 14 residues. Trimming pared 5 bases from V and 6 bases from J, leaving 16 bases between. The CDR3 spells CASSPPGGAAEAFF. DNA of the CDR3: TGTGCCAGCAGCCCACCGGGGGGGGCTGCTGAAGCTTTCTTT.

The V and J genes are TRBV10-3 and TRBJ1-4; a weak D match, TRBD1 (5 bases). CDR3 length equals 13 residues. With 2 bases removed from V and 5 bases from J, the gap between germline ends came to 6 bases. The germline CDR1 and CDR2 sequences are ENHRY and SYGVKD. The CDR3 DNA follows: TGTGCCATCAGTGAGGGGGGGAATGAAAAACTGTTTTTT. Its translation: CAISEGGNEKLFF.

This clone was detected only once. The chain recombines TRBV5-6 with TRBJ1-5, with D unclear. CDR3 size: 16 residues. Germline CDR1 reads SGHDT; CDR2 reads YYEEEE. Trimming stripped 4 bases from V and 6 bases from J, with 20 bases between. The CDR3 reads CASSRKTAHSGQPQHF. The CDR3 nucleotides are TGTGCCAGCAGCCGAAAGACTGCGCACTCGGGTCAGCCCCAGCATTTT. Looking up the rest from reference TRBV5-6 and TRBJ1-5 gives the full variable domain: DAGVTQSPTHLIKTRGQQVTLRCSPKSGHDTVSWYQQALGQGPQFIFQYYEEEERQRGNFPDRFSGHQFPNYSSELNVNALLLGDSALYLCASSRKTAHSGQPQHFGDGTRLSIL.